This T cell receptor beta chain was recovered during a study of CD8 T cells in ankylosing spondylitis. Germline lookup yields CDR1 SGHRS and CDR2 YFSETQ. The V segment lost 4 bases and the J segment 5 bases; nucleotides outside the gene matches: 5. The CDR3 contains 13 residues. Each TCR beta library was made by quantitative 5'-RACE that incorporated molecular barcodes. Using its own MiXCR run on the 5' RACE reads, TCRdb lists one record per CDR3 protein. The sample shows about 130,000 distinct CDR3 sequences, roughly 7.3% of them seen only once. This clonotype was observed many times. The sample taken for sequencing was blood, either unsorted or a sorted T cell fraction (not recorded which). The chain links TRBV5-1 to TRBJ2-5; TRBD2 matches 7 bases. This TCR came from a male donor with ankylosing spondylitis or in good health (not recorded which). The CDR3 protein is CASSPGLGETQYF. In DNA, the CDR3 is TGCGCCAGCAGCCCCGGACTAGGGGAGACCCAGTACTTC. Full variable domain (rest looked up from reference TRBV5-1 and TRBJ2-5): KAGVTQTPRYLIKTRGQQVTLSCSPISGHRSVSWYQQTPGQGLQFLFEYFSETQRNKGNFPGRFSGRQFSNSRSEMNVSTLELGDSALYLCASSPGLGETQYFGPGTRLLVL.